These 17 T cell receptor beta chains originate from one sample sequenced in a study of cytomegalovirus exposure and HLA in healthy donors. 60 Vbeta and 13 Jbeta primers were used in PCR. Method: immunoSEQ multiplex PCR; TCRdb's copy keeps in-frame clones and lacks some. Of around 160,000 clones in the sample, around 79% were seen once. The sample comprised PBMCs. The receptors were sampled from a man in his forties in good health and CMV-seropositive.

The chain carries TRBV29-1 and TRBJ1-5; TRBD1 matches 9 bases. The CDR3 is 15 amino acids. With V trimmed by 2 bases and J by 1 base, 3 bases remained unmatched. CDR1 SQVTM and CDR2 ANQGSEA come from the germline V gene. The CDR3 coding sequence is TGCAGCGTTGAAACCGGACAGGGGAGCAATCAGCCCCAGCATTTT. Translation gives CSVETGQGSNQPQHF.

The chain combines TRBV6-1 with TRBJ2-7; 10 positions match TRBD2. Germline assignment: CDR1 MNHNS and CDR2 SASEGT. J gave up 1 base and V 7 bases, and 4 bases lay outside the gene matches. The CDR3 contains 14 residues. The CDR3 loop reads CASTRTSGSYEQYF. The CDR3 bases are TGTGCCAGCACCCGGACTAGCGGATCCTACGAGCAGTACTTC.

The genes are TRBV7-9 and TRBJ2-1; TRBD2 matches at 8 bases. Germline CDR1 reads SEHNR; CDR2 reads FQNEAQ (reference sequence). This CDR3 has 15 amino acids. V trimming: 6 bases; J trimming: 0 bases; junction bases outside the gene matches: 4. The CDR3 region has the DNA TGTGCCAGCAGACCTAGCGGGCCCTCCTACAATGAGCAGTTCTTC. Translating gives CASRPSGPSYNEQFF.

The genes are TRBV7-9 and TRBJ1-2, with 8 bases lining up with TRBD1. Trimming cost V 4 bases and J 1 base; bases outside gene matches: 2. CDR1 and CDR2 from the germline V gene are SEHNR and FQNEAQ (reference sequence). The CDR3 spans 14 residues. The CDR3 sequence: CASSWTGYNYGYTF. CDR3 DNA sequence: TGTGCCAGCAGCTGGACAGGGTATAACTATGGCTACACCTTC.

V gene TRBV11-2 combines with J gene TRBJ2-2; a possible D gene is TRBD2 (7 bases). CDR3 length: 18 amino acids. Germline V lookup: CDR1 SGHAT, CDR2 FQNNGV. Trimming took 1 base from V and 4 from J, leaving 19 bases between them. This CDR3 reads CASSLGGGGIAITGELFF. In nucleotides, the CDR3 is TGTGCCAGCAGCTTAGGGGGAGGGGGGATTGCGATCACCGGGGAGCTGTTTTTT. The full variable domain, in which reference TRBV11-2 and TRBJ2-2 provide the parts outside the CDR3, is EAGVAQSPRYKIIEKRQSVAFWCNPISGHATLYWYQQILGQGPKLLIQFQNNGVVDDSQLPKDRFSAERLKGVDSTLKIQPAKLEDSAVYLCASSLGGGGIAITGELFFGEGSRLTVL.

V and J are TRBV11-2 and TRBJ2-5; 8 positions agree with TRBD2. CDR1 is SGHAT, CDR2 FQNNGV, per germline. The V gene end was trimmed by 4 bases and the J gene end by 5 bases; junction bases not matched to a gene: 6. The CDR3 is 14 residues long. The CDR3 DNA sequence: TGTGCCAGCAGCTCGAGCGGGAGAGGGGAGACCCAGTACTTC. Translated, it gives CASSSSGRGETQYF.

The chain links TRBV15 to TRBJ2-7; 9 bases fit TRBD1. The V segment lost 0 bases and the J segment 3 bases; nucleotides outside the gene matches: 9. Germline CDR1 reads LNHNV; CDR2 reads YYDKDF (reference sequence). The CDR3 length is 17 residues. The CDR3 DNA follows: TGTGCCACCAGCAGAGATCGGGGACAGGGTATTGTCTACGAGCAGTACTTC. Its protein is CATSRDRGQGIVYEQYF.

The V call is TRBV7-2, the J call TRBJ2-6; TRBD1 might be the D (6 bases). Trimming removed 5 bases at V and 2 bases at J, with 22 bases between. This CDR3 contains 19 residues. Germline V gene lookup returns CDR1 SGHTA and CDR2 FQGNSA. The CDR3 reads CASSVPGHPTAPGANVLTF. The CDR3, as DNA: TGTGCCAGCAGCGTACCGGGACACCCGACCGCCCCTGGGGCCAACGTCCTGACTTTC.

The chain joins TRBV9 to TRBJ1-2; 7 bases are shared with TRBD1. J lost 4 bases, V lost 1 base, and 4 bases had no gene match. This CDR3 has 14 amino acids. Germline V gene lookup returns CDR1 SGDLS and CDR2 YYNGEE. The DNA of the CDR3 is TGTGCCAGCAGCGTACGGGACAGCCCCTATGGCTACACCTTC. Protein product: CASSVRDSPYGYTF.

The chain recombines TRBV18 with TRBJ2-7; D ambiguous. Germline V CDR1 and CDR2: KGHSH, LQKENI. CDR3 length: 12 amino acids. Trimming removed 0 bases from V and 7 bases from J, with 7 bases in between. The DNA for the CDR3 is TGTGCCAGCTCACCACCGTTCGGGGAGCAGTACTTC. Translation gives CASSPPFGEQYF.

The gene calls are TRBV6-5 and TRBJ2-7; weak D call: TRBD1 (5 bases). V was clipped by 0 bases and J by 6 bases, with 9 bases between them. The CDR3 runs to 13 residues. Germline CDR1 and CDR2: MNHEY and SVGAGI. CDR3: CASSYSLTAEQYF. In nucleotides, the CDR3 is TGTGCCAGCAGTTACTCGTTGACAGCCGAGCAGTACTTC.

This clone was seen a single time. The chain employs TRBV7-8 and TRBJ1-2; 9 bases match TRBD1. Per germline, CDR1 SGHVS and CDR2 FQNEAQ. J lost 5 bases, V lost 5 bases, and 6 bases had no gene match. The CDR3 length is 14 residues. The CDR3 reads CASSNRDRAYGYTF. CDR3 in DNA: TGTGCCAGCAGCAACCGGGACAGGGCGTATGGCTACACCTTC.

The genes are TRBV28 and TRBJ1-2, with D possibly being TRBD1 (6 bases). Germline V gene sequence: CDR1 MDHEN, CDR2 SYDVKM. The CDR3 runs 14 residues. Between the trimmed V and J ends, which lost 5 bases and 5 bases, there was a span of 15 bases. CDR3 DNA: TGTGCCAGCAGTACTCGACAGGCGCCGTATGGCTACACCTTC. It translates to CASSTRQAPYGYTF.

The chain is built from TRBV7-3 and TRBJ2-2, with TRBD2 as a possible D gene (5 bases). Trimming cost V 0 bases and J 5 bases, with 7 bases left between them. Germline values: CDR1 SGHTA, CDR2 FQGTGA. The CDR3 sequence is 14 residues long. CDR3 residues: CASSLTPGTGELFF. CDR3 sequence (DNA): TGTGCCAGCAGCTTAACCCCGGGGACCGGGGAGCTGTTTTTT.

The chain couples TRBV5-6 to TRBJ2-7, with 11 bases lining up with TRBD2. J was trimmed by 7 bases and V by 4 bases; bases with no gene match: 4. Per germline, CDR1 SGHDT and CDR2 YYEEEE. This CDR3 region has 13 residues. The CDR3 loop reads CASSALAGGEQYF. Here the CDR3 DNA reads TGTGCCAGCAGCGCTCTAGCGGGAGGTGAGCAGTACTTC.

This clone was recorded only once. The chain recombines TRBV7-2 with TRBJ2-7, with D tentatively TRBD2 (5 bases). Germline V CDR1 and CDR2: SGHTA, FQGNSA. Trimming cost V 1 base and J 2 bases, with 12 bases left between them. CDR3 length: 15 amino acids. This CDR3 is CASSLGGQQTYEQYF. For the CDR3, the DNA is TGTGCCAGCAGCTTAGGCGGGCAGCAGACCTACGAGCAGTACTTC.

V and J are TRBV28 and TRBJ2-5; 9 positions match TRBD2. The trim removed 4 bases at V and 9 bases at J, leaving 9 bases unmatched. The length of the CDR3 is 14 residues. Germline loops: CDR1 MDHEN, CDR2 SYDVKM. The CDR3 is CASSSPETSGPQYF. The CDR3 bases are TGTGCCAGCAGTTCGCCGGAGACTAGCGGACCCCAGTACTTC.